These T cell receptor beta chains were read from a single sample in a study of cytomegalovirus exposure and HLA in healthy donors. Data came from immunoSEQ multiplex PCR; TCRdb stores just in-frame clones and leaves some out. The table shows more than 150,000 clones, with about 80% occurring only once. Sequencing was performed on PBMCs. These TCRs come from a woman younger than 45 in good health and CMV-seronegative. The CDR3 runs from the conserved cysteine through the conserved F or W. The D gene is left open where the match is weak. Rows give clone size only sometimes, using once, few, many, or a class for an expanded clone.

>NA|NA|TRBJ2-3|TRBV27
CASSFAGPSTDTQYF
>once|TRBD2|TRBJ2-7|TRBV27
CASSSGLAAYEQYF
>NA|NA|TRBJ1-2|TRBV5-1
CASSLEGGFVTF
>NA|NA|TRBJ1-1|TRBV19
CASSIGPGLGTEAFF
>NA|NA|TRBJ1-2|TRBV6-5
CASSYAQGVHYGYTF
>once|TRBD1|TRBJ2-2|TRBV5-4
CASSLGDREAGELFF
>NA|NA|TRBJ2-5|TRBV10-2
CASKGQGGETQYF
>NA|NA|TRBJ1-3|TRBV27
CASSSLGGAGGNTIYF
>once|NA|TRBJ2-3|TRBV10-2
CASAHGIELDTQYF
>NA|NA|TRBJ2-5|TRBV9
CASSVGPVETQYF
>once|TRBD1|TRBJ1-6|TRBV28
CASSFLYGRDRGNNSPLHF
>NA|NA|TRBJ2-5|TRBV20-1
CSATALETQYF
>once|TRBD2|TRBJ2-3|TRBV5-4
CASSGTSGSGDTQYF
>NA|TRBD2|TRBJ2-3|TRBV5-6
CASSFSGISDTQYF
>NA|NA|TRBJ1-1|TRBV7-8
CASSPGARTEAFF
>once|TRBD1|TRBJ1-4|TRBV30
CAWSVFLSGTGNGKLFF